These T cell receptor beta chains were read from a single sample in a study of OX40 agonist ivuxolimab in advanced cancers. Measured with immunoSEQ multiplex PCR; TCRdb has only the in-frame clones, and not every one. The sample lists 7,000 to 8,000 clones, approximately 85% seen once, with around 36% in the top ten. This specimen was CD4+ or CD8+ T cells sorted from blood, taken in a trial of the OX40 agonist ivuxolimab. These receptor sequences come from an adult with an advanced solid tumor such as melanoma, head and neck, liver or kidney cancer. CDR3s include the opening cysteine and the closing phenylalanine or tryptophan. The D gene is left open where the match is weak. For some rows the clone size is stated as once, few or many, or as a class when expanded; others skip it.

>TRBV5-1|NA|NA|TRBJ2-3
CASSLSQTKRTDTQYF
TGCGCCAGCAGCTTGAGTCAGACTAAACGCACAGATACGCAGTATTTT
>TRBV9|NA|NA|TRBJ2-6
CASSVGTGTSLSGANVLTF
TGTGCCAGCAGCGTAGGGACCGGGACATCTTTGTCTGGGGCCAACGTCCTGACTTTC
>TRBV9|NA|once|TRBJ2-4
CASSGSELAKNIQYF
TGTGCCAGCAGCGGCAGTGAACTAGCCAAAAACATTCAGTACTTC
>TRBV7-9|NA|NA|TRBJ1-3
CASSPRDNSGNTIYF
TGTGCCAGCAGCCCTCGGGACAACTCTGGAAACACCATATATTTT
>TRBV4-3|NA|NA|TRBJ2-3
CASSQDLGTDTQYF
TGCGCCAGCAGCCAAGATTTGGGGACAGATACGCAGTATTTT
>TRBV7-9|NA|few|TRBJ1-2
CASSSDSLGYGYTF
TGTGCCAGCAGCTCCGACTCACTGGGGTATGGCTACACCTTC
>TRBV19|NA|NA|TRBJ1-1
CASSIAGTEAFF
TGTGCCAGTAGTATAGCCGGAACTGAAGCTTTCTTT
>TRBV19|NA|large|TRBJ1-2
CATRAAGNYGYTF
TGTGCCACCAGGGCGGCAGGGAACTATGGCTACACCTTC
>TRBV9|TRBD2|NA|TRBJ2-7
CASSAGGSSYEQYF
TGTGCCAGCAGCGCGGGGGGGAGCTCCTACGAGCAGTACTTC
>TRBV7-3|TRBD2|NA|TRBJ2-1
CASSSPNGEGLVEGNHEQFF
TGTGCCAGCAGCTCCCCAAATGGTGAGGGACTAGTCGAGGGGAACCATGAGCAGTTCTTC
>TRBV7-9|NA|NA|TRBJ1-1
CASSLAGARTEAFF
TGTGCCAGCAGCTTAGCGGGGGCGCGGACTGAAGCTTTCTTT
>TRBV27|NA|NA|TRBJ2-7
CASSQSRLLEQYF
TGTGCCAGCAGTCAGTCACGGCTACTCGAGCAGTACTTC
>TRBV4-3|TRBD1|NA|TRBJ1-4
CASSPQGLGVQLFF
TGCGCCAGCAGCCCACAGGGGTTAGGGGTACAACTGTTTTTT
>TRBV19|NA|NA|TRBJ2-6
CASRVQGSGANVLTF
TGTGCCAGTAGAGTGCAGGGATCCGGGGCCAACGTCCTGACTTTC
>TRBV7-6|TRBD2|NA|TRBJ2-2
CASSPSGRAVYTGELFF
TGTGCCAGCAGCCCGAGCGGGAGGGCCGTATACACCGGGGAGCTGTTTTTT
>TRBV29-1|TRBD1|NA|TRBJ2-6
CSVARAVTGAGANVLTF
TGCAGCGTCGCCCGAGCAGTCACAGGGGCTGGGGCCAACGTCCTGACTTTC
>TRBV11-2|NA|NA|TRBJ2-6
CASTLRTIDGSGANVLTF
TGTGCCAGCACCCTAAGGACAATAGATGGGTCTGGGGCCAACGTCCTGACTTTC
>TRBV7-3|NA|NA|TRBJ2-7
CASSFGGANEQYF
TGTGCCAGCAGCTTCGGGGGCGCAAACGAGCAGTACTTC
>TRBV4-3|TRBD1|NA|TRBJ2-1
CASSQGPGQGAYNEQFF
TGCGCCAGCAGCCAAGGTCCGGGACAGGGAGCCTACAATGAGCAGTTCTTC
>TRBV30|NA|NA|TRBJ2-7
CAWSVGSPPYEQYF
TGTGCCTGGAGTGTTGGCAGCCCCCCCTACGAGCAGTACTTC
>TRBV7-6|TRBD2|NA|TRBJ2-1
CASTLAVLAGVNEQFF
TGTGCCAGCACCTTAGCAGTACTAGCGGGGGTCAATGAGCAGTTCTTC
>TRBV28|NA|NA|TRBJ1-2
CASRPSTLPNYGYTF
TGTGCCAGCAGACCTTCGACACTCCCTAACTATGGCTACACCTTC
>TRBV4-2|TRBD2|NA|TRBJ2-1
CASRHRSGGDFEQFF
TGTGCCAGCAGACACCGTAGCGGGGGAGATTTTGAGCAGTTCTTC
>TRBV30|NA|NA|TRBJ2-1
CAWSFGNEQFF
TGTGCCTGGAGTTTTGGCAATGAGCAGTTCTTC
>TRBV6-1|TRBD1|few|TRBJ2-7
CASSNRGSSYEQYF
TGTGCCAGCAGTAACAGGGGCAGCTCCTACGAGCAGTACTTC
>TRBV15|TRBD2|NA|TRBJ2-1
CATRTSGSPEEGEQFF
TGTGCCACCAGGACTAGCGGGAGTCCCGAAGAGGGTGAGCAGTTCTTC
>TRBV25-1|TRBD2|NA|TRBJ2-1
CASSEWASGVNEQFF
TGTGCCAGCAGTGAATGGGCTAGCGGCGTCAATGAGCAGTTCTTC
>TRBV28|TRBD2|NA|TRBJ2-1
CATLGTSGTYNEQFF
TGTGCCACCCTCGGGACTAGCGGGACCTACAATGAGCAGTTCTTC
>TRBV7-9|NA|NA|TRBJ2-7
CASSYGDYEQYF
TGTGCCAGCAGCTACGGGGACTACGAGCAGTACTTC
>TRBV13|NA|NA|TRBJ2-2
CASSLAWGELFF
TGTGCCAGCAGCTTAGCTTGGGGGGAGCTGTTTTTT
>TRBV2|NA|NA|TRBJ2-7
CASSEHGQGSPEQYF
TGTGCCAGCAGTGAACATGGTCAGGGGAGTCCCGAGCAGTACTTC
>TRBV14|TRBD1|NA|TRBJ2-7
CASSLRGTVSGEQYF
TGTGCCAGCAGCCTGAGAGGGACAGTCTCTGGAGAGCAGTACTTC
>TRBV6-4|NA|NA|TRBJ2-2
CASSESGANTGELFF
TGTGCCAGCAGTGAATCGGGGGCGAACACCGGGGAGCTGTTTTTT